One and the same sample provided the 30 T cell receptor beta chains below, sequenced in a study of tumor-infiltrating lymphocytes in primary liver carcinoma. A constant-region primer served to make TCR beta cDNA from about 500 ng total RNA. The TCR beta library was amplified through three nested multiplex PCR rounds in a modified ARM-PCR procedure. TRBV1-TRBV30 forward and Cbeta reverse primers drove the first two roughly 10-cycle rounds. One entry per CDR3 protein, called by TCRdb with MiXCR from the multiplex PCR reads. Of tens of thousands of distinct CDR3 sequences listed, about 68% are singletons. For each extraction, RNA and DNA were obtained together from 20-30 mg of unsorted bulk tissue. Sequenced material: liver tumor tissue from sampling region 2. The subset here: tumor region T2, inferior pole. Every receptor here comes from a man between 40 and 49 years old with primary liver carcinoma and hepatitis B virus infection.

This clonotype rates as medium-sized. This rearrangement joins TRBV11-2 to TRBJ2-2; 7 nucleotides line up with TRBD1. The J segment lost 6 bases and the V segment lost 3 bases, leaving 10 bases of the junction unmatched. The CDR3 runs 16 residues. CDR1 and CDR2 (germline): SGHAT, FQNNGV. The CDR3 is CASSFPTGMVSGELFF. CDR3 nucleotide sequence: TGTGCCAGCAGCTTCCCGACAGGGATGGTCTCCGGGGAGCTGTTTTTT.

A note on this clonotype: A much larger clone lies a single base off, so this may be a read error. This rearrangement joins TRBV5-1 to TRBJ1-4; D ambiguous. This CDR3 comprises 15 residues. Germline-derived CDR1 and CDR2 are SGHRS and YFSETQ. V was pared by 0 bases and J by 5 bases, with 11 bases between. The CDR3 is CASSLVSNANEKLFF. The DNA of the CDR3 is TGCGCCAGCAGCTTGGTCTCCAACGCCAATGAAAAACTGTTTTTT.

On this clonotype itself: At one of its ends the junction is not consistent with the germline gene, which may arise from a read error. The CDR3 loop is CASSIYGGQDEQYF. In DNA, the CDR3 is TGTGCCAGCAGTATTTACGGGGGTCAGGACGAGCAATACTTC. The rearrangement uses TRBV12-3 or TRBV12-4 and TRBJ2-7; D is perhaps TRBD2 (6 bases). The CDR3 has 14 amino acids.

CDR3 bases: TGTGTTAGCAGGACAGCCGGGGGGGCACAGCCCCAGCATTTT. As protein: CVSRTAGGAQPQHF. The rearrangement uses TRBV6-6 and TRBJ1-5, with D perhaps TRBD1 (6 bases). The CDR3 is made up of 14 amino acids. The germline gives CDR1 MNHNY, CDR2 SVGAGI (reference sequence).

The chain recombines TRBV10-3 with TRBJ2-4; 9 nucleotides line up with TRBD2. V was clipped by 0 bases and J by 5 bases; unmatched bases: 11. This CDR3 contains 18 residues. Germline V gives CDR1 ENHRY, CDR2 SYGVKD. The CDR3 DNA reads TGTGCCATCAGTGAGTCCGTAGCGGGAGCGGGGACCCAAAACATTCAGTACTTC. Translating it yields CAISESVAGAGTQNIQYF.

On this clonotype itself: Germline and junction disagree at one end, which may indicate a read error. This chain links TRBV5-8 with TRBJ1-4; possible D gene TRBD1, 5 bases. The CDR3 covers 17 residues. Looked up from germline, CDR1 is SGHTS and CDR2 is YDEGEE. CDR3 sequence reads: CASSLFMTSRGSEKLFF. The DNA for the CDR3 is TGTGCCAGTAGCTTGTTTATGACATCACGGGGGAGTGAAAAACTGTTTTTT. Based on the CDR3 plus reference TRBV5-8 and TRBJ1-4, the full variable domain is EAGVTQSPTHLIKTRGQQATLRCSPISGHTSVYWYQQALGLGLQFLLWYDEGEERNRGNFPPRFSGRQFPNYSSELNVNALELEDSALYLCASSLFMTSRGSEKLFFGSGTQLSVL.

This chain links TRBV7-8 with TRBJ2-1; no definite D call. Trimming stripped 3 bases from V and 0 bases from J, with 15 bases between. The CDR3 spans 17 residues. The germline V gene has CDR1 SGHVS and CDR2 FQNEAQ. Written as DNA, the CDR3 is TGTGCCAGCAGCTTGGAAGGAGCTGTGAGCTCCTACAATGAGCAGTTCTTC. Its translation: CASSLEGAVSSYNEQFF.

Concerning this clonotype: One junction end disagrees with the germline gene, perhaps due to a read error. The chain links TRBV11-2 to TRBJ2-1; TRBD1 matches at 7 bases. The CDR3 sequence is 22 residues long. Germline CDR1 and CDR2: SGHAT and FQNNGV. The CDR3 is CASSLSYRGPVKQVRSYDEHFF. CDR3 DNA sequence: TGTGCCAGCAGCCTCTCCTACAGGGGTCCCGTGAAACAGGTTCGCTCCTACGATGAGCATTTCTTC.

V and J are TRBV6-6 and TRBJ2-5; D possibly corresponds to TRBD1 (5 bases). Judging by the DNA end, TRBJ2-1 fits better; the J call may be wrong. The CDR3 loop spans 14 amino acids. Germline assignment: CDR1 MNHNY and CDR2 SVGAGI (reference sequence). Here the CDR3 reads CASRQGATFQTQFF. The CDR3, as DNA: TGTGCCAGCAGACAAGGGGCGACTTTCCAGACCCAGTTCTTC.

For this clonotype: It may be a read error: a sequence one base away is much more abundant. The genes are TRBV30 and TRBJ1-5; 8 bases align to TRBD1. The CDR3 has 15 amino acids. The germline gives CDR1 GTSNPN, CDR2 SVGIG (reference sequence). The CDR3: CAWDPGQGAGQPLHF. CDR3 sequence (DNA): TGTGCCTGGGACCCCGGACAGGGCGCGGGTCAGCCCCTGCATTTT. Drawing the rest from reference TRBV30 and TRBJ1-5, the complete variable domain is SQTIHQWPATLVQPVGSPLSLECTVEGTSNPNLYWYRQAAGRGLQLLFYSVGIGQISSEVPQNLSASRPQDRQFILSSKKLLLSDSGFYLCAWDPGQGAGQPLHFGDGTRLSIL.

Notes on this clonotype: The junction shows a germline mismatch at one end, possibly a read error. This chain uses TRBV7-9 with TRBJ1-4; D not certain. Germline lookup yields CDR1 SEHNR and CDR2 FQNEAQ (reference sequence). The CDR3 spans 15 residues. Here the CDR3 DNA reads TGTGTCAGCAGCTTAGCTCAGACCCTAAATGAAAAACTGTTTTTT. Protein: CVSSLAQTLNEKLFF.

As to this clonotype: The conserved closing phenylalanine or tryptophan is absent in this CDR3, likely reflecting a read error. The DNA is left out, because the CDR3 cannot be placed on it with certainty; the CDR3 is given as TCRdb lists it. The rearrangement joins TRBV4-1 to TRBJ1-6. The CDR3 numbers 16 amino acids, ends counted. CDR1 and CDR2 (germline): MGHRA, YSYEKL. Here the CDR3 reads CASSQSSNSYNSPIHY.

This clonotype was seen ten or more times. DNA for the CDR3: TGTGCCAGCAGCAGGTGGGGAGGTCAGCCCCAGCATTTT. It specifies CASSRWGGQPQHF. This chain uses TRBV6-1 with TRBJ1-5; no firm D call. Trimming cost V 6 bases and J 6 bases, with 12 bases left between them. The germline gives CDR1 MNHNS, CDR2 SASEGT. The CDR3 is 13 amino acids.

By frequency in the sample, this clonotype is medium-sized. The V gene is TRBV11-2, the J gene TRBJ2-7; D is possibly TRBD1 (6 bases). The CDR3 runs 15 residues. V was trimmed by 5 bases and J by 2 bases, leaving 16 bases between them. Germline loops: CDR1 SGHAT, CDR2 FQNNGV. The CDR3 loop is CASSPRGYRTYEQYF. The CDR3 bases are TGTGCCAGCAGCCCTAGGGGGTATCGTACCTACGAGCAGTACTTC.

This rearrangement joins TRBV11-2 to TRBJ2-1; tentatively, D is TRBD1 (6 bases). This CDR3 has 15 residues. Germline V gene lookup returns CDR1 SGHAT and CDR2 FQNNGV. The V and J ends lost 8 bases and 12 bases respectively, with 26 bases between them. The CDR3 DNA follows: TGTGCCAGCCTAGTAGGGGACCTCCGGGGACATGTGCAGTTCTTC. Amino acid sequence: CASLVGDLRGHVQFF.

The chain is built from TRBV11-2 and TRBJ2-5; D perhaps matches TRBD1 (5 bases). The CDR3 contains 17 residues. Between the trimmed V and J ends, which lost 2 bases and 4 bases, there was a span of 20 bases. Germline CDR1 reads SGHAT; CDR2 reads FQNNGV. The CDR3 spells CASSLHQQGMGLETQYF. CDR3 DNA: TGTGCCAGCAGCTTACATCAGCAGGGCATGGGTCTAGAGACCCAGTACTTC. The full variable domain, rest sourced from reference TRBV11-2 and TRBJ2-5, is EAGVAQSPRYKIIEKRQSVAFWCNPISGHATLYWYQQILGQGPKLLIQFQNNGVVDDSQLPKDRFSAERLKGVDSTLKIQPAKLEDSAVYLCASSLHQQGMGLETQYFGPGTRLLVL.

The chain employs TRBV12-3 or TRBV12-4 and TRBJ2-2; D ambiguous. The CDR3 covers 16 residues. Trimming shortened V by 3 bases and J by 4 bases, and 15 bases separated the two germline ends. CDR3 coding DNA: TGTGCCAGCAGTTTGTTAGGTGGAGTAGTCACCGGGGAGCTGTTTTTT. Amino acids: CASSLLGGVVTGELFF.

This clonotype was picked up a small number of times. This chain joins TRBV20-1 and TRBJ2-4; tentatively, D is TRBD1 (6 bases). Deletions cut 6 bases from V and 5 bases from J, with 14 bases between. The V gene's germline CDR1 is DFQATT and CDR2 SNEGSKA (reference sequence). The CDR3 spans 13 residues. CDR3 bases: TGCAGTGCCATGACGACAGGAGAAAACATTCAGTACTTC. Protein: CSAMTTGENIQYF.

Remarks on this clonotype: The conserved final phenylalanine or tryptophan is absent from the CDR3, which likely points to a read error. The rearrangement uses TRBV5-1 and TRBJ2-2, with 7 bases that match TRBD1. Germline loops: CDR1 SGHRS, CDR2 YFSETQ. The CDR3 runs 15 residues. Unmatched junction bases numbered 6, after V lost 4 bases and J lost 3 bases. DNA of the CDR3: TGCGCCAGCAGCCGCACAGGGGCTCACACCGGGGAGCTGTTTCTT. Translating it yields CASSRTGAHTGELFL.

This clonotype has ten or more counts. The rearrangement joins TRBV5-4 to TRBJ2-2; 10 bases are a match to TRBD2. Per the germline V gene, CDR1 is SGHNT and CDR2 is YYREEE (reference sequence). The CDR3 consists of 16 residues. The V and J ends lost 0 bases and 4 bases, in that order; junction bases with no gene match: 3. Here the CDR3 DNA reads TGTGCCAGCAGCTTGGATTTAGCGGGAGGCACCGGGGAGCTGTTTTTT. Translating it yields CASSLDLAGGTGELFF.

With respect to this clonotype: In this CDR3 the conserved last residue, phenylalanine or tryptophan, is missing, so a read error is likely. The V and J genes are TRBV4-1 and TRBJ2-7, with 13 bases aligning to TRBD2. This CDR3 comprises 17 residues. Looked up from germline, CDR1 is MGHRA and CDR2 is YSYEKL. The CDR3 region has the DNA TGCACCAGCAGCCAAGATGGAGGGACTAGCGGGATTAACGAGCAGTACATC. Its translation is CTSSQDGGTSGINEQYI.

Regarding this clonotype: An end of the junction does not agree with germline; a read error may underlie this. This chain joins TRBV6-6 and TRBJ2-1, with 7 bases lining up with TRBD2. The CDR3 contains 17 residues. Germline CDR1 and CDR2: MNHNY and SVGAGI (reference sequence). The CDR3: CASCYGGVRALTNEQFF. The CDR3 nucleotides read TGTGCCAGCTGTTATGGGGGGGTCAGGGCGTTGACGAATGAGCAGTTCTTC.

V gene TRBV11-2 combines with J gene TRBJ1-5; no clear D. The CDR3 runs 14 residues. The germline V gene has CDR1 SGHAT and CDR2 FQNNGV. V was cut by 4 bases and J by 8 bases, with 15 bases left in between. The CDR3 here is CASSSGRLPEPQHF. Written as DNA, the CDR3 is TGTGCCAGCAGCTCCGGACGGCTTCCCGAGCCCCAGCATTTT.

Remarks on this clonotype: Without the conserved terminal phenylalanine or tryptophan, this CDR3 likely stems from a read error. The rearrangement links TRBV12-3 or TRBV12-4 to TRBJ2-1; D perhaps matches TRBD2 (6 bases). The CDR3 has 13 amino acids. Trimming stripped 7 bases from V and 7 bases from J, with 14 bases between. The chain's CDR3 is CASTPTSGNEQFI. CDR3 in DNA: TGTGCCAGCACCCCGACTAGTGGAAATGAGCAGTTCATC.

Concerning this clonotype: The junction and the germline gene differ at one end; a read error may be behind it. This chain connects TRBV6-6 to TRBJ1-2, with a weak D call TRBD1 (5 bases). Germline CDR1 MNHNY, CDR2 SVGAGI (reference sequence). CDR3 length equals 14 residues. In nucleotides, the CDR3 is TGTGCCAGCAGTTACGAATTACGGGGGAATGGCTACGCCTTC. Protein: CASSYELRGNGYAF.

Details on this clonotype: A read error may be the cause here, since a much bigger clone is one base away. The chain combines TRBV12-3 or TRBV12-4 with TRBJ1-5; D remains unclear. V dropped 2 bases and J dropped 11 bases, with 19 bases sitting between them. This CDR3 spans 15 amino acids. CDR3 in DNA: TGTGCCAGCAGTTTAATGGGATCTGGCAATCTGTCCCAGCATTTT. As protein: CASSLMGSGNLSQHF.

At least ten counts were recorded for this clonotype. The rearrangement links TRBV2 to TRBJ2-1; no definite D call. Trimming pared 8 bases from V and 1 base from J, leaving 6 bases between. The CDR3 contains 12 residues. Germline V gives CDR1 SNHLY, CDR2 FYNNEI. The CDR3 loop reads CASQESYNEQFF. CDR3 nucleotide sequence: TGTGCCAGCCAAGAGTCCTACAATGAGCAGTTCTTC.

On this clonotype: A read error may produce the germline difference seen at one junction end. The chain combines TRBV7-8 with TRBJ1-5; TRBD1 is a possible D gene (6 bases). There are 14 residues in the CDR3. CDR1 and CDR2 (germline): SGHVS, FQNEAQ. Here the CDR3 reads CASSPGALNQPQHF. The CDR3 DNA sequence: TGTGCCAGCAGCCCAGGGGCATTGAATCAGCCCCAACATTTT.

This clonotype was seen at least ten times. The rearrangement links TRBV11-2 to TRBJ2-7, with D perhaps TRBD2 (6 bases). The CDR3 sequence is 13 residues long. With 8 bases removed from V and 7 bases from J, the gap between germline ends came to 18 bases. Germline V lookup: CDR1 SGHAT, CDR2 FQNNGV. CDR3 sequence reads: CASGSGSLWEQYF. DNA of the CDR3: TGTGCCAGCGGCAGCGGGTCTTTATGGGAGCAGTACTTC.

Points on this clonotype: A read error may account for a junction end that differs from germline. The CDR3 nucleotides read TGCGCCAGCCTCCCACCGGGAGTGTACACCGGGGAGCTGCATTTT. This gives the protein CASLPPGVYTGELHF. The rearrangement uses TRBV11-2 and TRBJ2-2, with a tentative D call TRBD2 (6 bases). CDR3 length: 15 residues. Germline-derived CDR1 and CDR2 are SGHAT and FQNNGV.